Each of the 10 T cell receptor beta chains below was sequenced from the same sample in a study of blood T cell repertoires in COVID-19. Produced via immunoSEQ multiplex PCR; TCRdb's table is partial and in-frame only. This sample has over 90,000 clones, with about four fifths found just once. The sequenced sample consisted of peripheral blood. These receptors originate from an older man with COVID-19, enrolled during active disease.

V gene TRBV6-5 combines with J gene TRBJ2-5; 12 bases map to TRBD1. The CDR3 sequence is 15 residues long. Unmatched junction bases numbered 6, after V lost 5 bases and J lost 5 bases. Per germline, CDR1 MNHEY and CDR2 SVGAGI. The CDR3: CASSPGTGGGETQYF. The DNA for the CDR3 is TGTGCCAGCAGTCCGGGGACAGGGGGCGGTGAGACCCAGTACTTC.

The table lists this clone with a count of one. The CDR3 nucleotides read TGCAGTGCAGAAGGGGAGGACACCATATATTTT. This encodes CSAEGEDTIYF. J is TRBJ1-3 and V is TRBV20-1, with TRBD1 as a possible D gene (5 bases). The V and J ends lost 6 bases and 8 bases respectively, with 11 bases between them. CDR1 is DFQATT and CDR2 is SNEGSKA in the germline V gene (reference sequence). The CDR3 runs to 11 residues.

V and J are TRBV12-3 or TRBV12-4 and TRBJ2-7; weak D call: TRBD2 (5 bases). This CDR3 contains 13 residues. Trimming cost V 5 bases and J 6 bases, with 14 bases left between them. CDR3 sequence (DNA): TGTGCCAGCAGTAGCCCACACGAGGGCGAGCAGTACTTC. Its protein is CASSSPHEGEQYF.

The genes are TRBV5-1 and TRBJ2-1; the match to TRBD2 covers 9 bases. CDR1 SGHRS and CDR2 YFSETQ come from the germline V gene. The length of the CDR3 is 18 residues. After removal of 0 bases from V and 1 base from J, the junction contained 8 bases not matched to a gene. This CDR3 reads CASSLVPSGVVSYNEQFF. The DNA of the CDR3 is TGCGCCAGCAGCTTGGTTCCTAGCGGGGTGGTGTCCTACAATGAGCAGTTCTTC. The variable domain in full, completed from reference TRBV5-1 and TRBJ2-1, reads KAGVTQTPRYLIKTRGQQVTLSCSPISGHRSVSWYQQTPGQGLQFLFEYFSETQRNKGNFPGRFSGRQFSNSRSEMNVSTLELGDSALYLCASSLVPSGVVSYNEQFFGPGTRLTVL.

The chain is built from TRBV28 and TRBJ2-1; TRBD1 matches at 8 bases. The CDR3 runs 15 residues. Germline assignment: CDR1 MDHEN and CDR2 SYDVKM. V lost 5 bases to trimming and J lost 2 bases; unmatched junction nucleotides: 5. For the CDR3, the DNA is TGTGCCAGCAGTCTAAGACAGGGGACCTACAATGAGCAGTTCTTC. The encoded protein is CASSLRQGTYNEQFF.

The chain recombines TRBV7-2 with TRBJ2-2; the D is unclear. The CDR3 covers 13 residues. Germline V gene data show CDR1 as SGHTA and CDR2 as FQGNSA. Between the trimmed V and J ends, which lost 4 bases and 5 bases, there was a span of 8 bases. The DNA for the CDR3 is TGTGCCAGCAGCTCCTCCCGGACCGGGGAGCTGTTTTTT. It is translated as CASSSSRTGELFF. Variable domain in full (rest from reference TRBV7-2 and TRBJ2-2): GAGVSQSPSNKVTEKGKDVELRCDPISGHTALYWYRQSLGQGLEFLIYFQGNSAPDKSGLPSDRFSAERTGGSVSTLTIQRTQQEDSAVYLCASSSSRTGELFFGEGSRLTVL.

The chain employs TRBV10-1 and TRBJ2-7, with D possibly matching TRBD2 (6 bases). V was cut by 0 bases and J by 2 bases, with 17 bases left in between. This CDR3 comprises 17 residues. Germline V CDR1 and CDR2: WNHNN, SYGVQD (reference sequence). CDR3 region: CASSESGWGTDTYEQYF. The CDR3, as DNA: TGCGCCAGCAGTGAGTCAGGGTGGGGGACTGATACCTACGAGCAGTACTTC.

This chain links TRBV5-6 with TRBJ2-1; tentatively, D is TRBD2 (6 bases). In germline, CDR1 is SGHDT, CDR2 YYEEEE. The CDR3 is 17 residues long. V lost 0 bases and J 4 bases, leaving 17 bases between the germline ends. In DNA form, the CDR3 reads TGTGCCAGCAGCTTGGGGTTCCGGGACTCTCGTTACAATGAGCAGTTCTTC. Translation: CASSLGFRDSRYNEQFF.

V is TRBV7-3 and J is TRBJ1-3; D remains ambiguous. This CDR3 has 14 amino acids. CDR1 and CDR2 (germline): SGHTA, FQGTGA. The germline V and J ends were trimmed by 2 bases and 4 bases, with 9 bases remaining between them. Here the CDR3 DNA reads TGTGCCAGCAGCTTAGAAGCGGGAGGAAACACCATATATTTT. This encodes CASSLEAGGNTIYF.

The chain carries TRBV6-1 and TRBJ1-6, with D unresolved. Germline CDR1 MNHNS, CDR2 SASEGT. The CDR3 is made up of 18 amino acids. Trimming removed 0 bases from V and 4 bases from J, with 16 bases in between. Here the CDR3 DNA reads TGTGCCAGCAGTGAAGCTGGAGGCTGGCGGAGGTATAATTCACCCCTCCACTTT. This translates into CASSEAGGWRRYNSPLHF.